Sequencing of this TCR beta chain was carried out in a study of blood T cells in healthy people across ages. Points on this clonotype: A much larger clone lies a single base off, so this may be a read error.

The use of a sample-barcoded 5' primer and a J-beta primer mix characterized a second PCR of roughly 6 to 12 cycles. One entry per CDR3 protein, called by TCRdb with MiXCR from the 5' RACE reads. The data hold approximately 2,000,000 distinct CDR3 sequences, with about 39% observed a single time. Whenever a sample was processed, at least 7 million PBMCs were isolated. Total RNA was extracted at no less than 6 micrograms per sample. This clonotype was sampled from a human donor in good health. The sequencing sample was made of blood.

The CDR3 loop reads CASSQGGGTYERYF. CDR3 bases: TGCGCCAGCAGCCAAGGGGGAGGGACCTACGAGCGGTACTTC. The V gene is TRBV4-1, the J gene TRBJ2-4; 7 bases are a match to TRBD2. CDR1 and CDR2 (germline): MGHRA, YSYEKL. The CDR3 totals 14 residues. J gave up 15 bases and V 1 base, and 12 bases lay outside the gene matches.